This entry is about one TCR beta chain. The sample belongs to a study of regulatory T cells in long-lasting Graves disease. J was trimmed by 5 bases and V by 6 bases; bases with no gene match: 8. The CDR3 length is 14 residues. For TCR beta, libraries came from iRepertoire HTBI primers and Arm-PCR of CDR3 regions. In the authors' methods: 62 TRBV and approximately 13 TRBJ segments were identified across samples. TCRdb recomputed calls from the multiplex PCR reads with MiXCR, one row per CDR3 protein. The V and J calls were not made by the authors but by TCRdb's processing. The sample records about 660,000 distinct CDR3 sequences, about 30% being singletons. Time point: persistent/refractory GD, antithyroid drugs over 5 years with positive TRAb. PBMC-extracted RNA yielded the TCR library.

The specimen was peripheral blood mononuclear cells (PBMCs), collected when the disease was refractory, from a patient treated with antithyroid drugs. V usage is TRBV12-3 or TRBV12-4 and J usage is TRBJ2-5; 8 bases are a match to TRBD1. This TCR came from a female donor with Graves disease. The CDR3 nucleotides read TGTGCCAGCAGCAAGACAGGGGTGGGGGAGACCCAGTACTTC. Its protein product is CASSKTGVGETQYF.